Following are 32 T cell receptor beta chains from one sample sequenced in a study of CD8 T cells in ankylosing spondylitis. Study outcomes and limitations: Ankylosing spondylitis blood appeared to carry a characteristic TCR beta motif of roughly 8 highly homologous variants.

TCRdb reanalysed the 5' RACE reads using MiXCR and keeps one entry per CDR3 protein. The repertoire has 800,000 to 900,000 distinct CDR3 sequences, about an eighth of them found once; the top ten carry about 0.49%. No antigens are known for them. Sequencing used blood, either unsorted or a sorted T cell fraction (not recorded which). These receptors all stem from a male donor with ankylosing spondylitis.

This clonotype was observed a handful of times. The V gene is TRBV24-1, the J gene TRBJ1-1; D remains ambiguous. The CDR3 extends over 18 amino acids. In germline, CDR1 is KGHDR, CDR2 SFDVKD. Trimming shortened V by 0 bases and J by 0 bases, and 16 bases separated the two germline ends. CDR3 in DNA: TGTGCCACCAGTGATTTGCATGGTGAAGCCCCGATGAACACTGAAGCTTTCTTT. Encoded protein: CATSDLHGEAPMNTEAFF.

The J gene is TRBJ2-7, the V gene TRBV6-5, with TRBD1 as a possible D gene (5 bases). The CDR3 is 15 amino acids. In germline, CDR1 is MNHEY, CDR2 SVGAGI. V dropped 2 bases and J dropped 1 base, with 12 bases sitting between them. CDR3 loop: CASSYAPQGSYEQYF. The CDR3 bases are TGTGCCAGCAGTTACGCGCCTCAGGGTTCCTACGAGCAGTACTTC.

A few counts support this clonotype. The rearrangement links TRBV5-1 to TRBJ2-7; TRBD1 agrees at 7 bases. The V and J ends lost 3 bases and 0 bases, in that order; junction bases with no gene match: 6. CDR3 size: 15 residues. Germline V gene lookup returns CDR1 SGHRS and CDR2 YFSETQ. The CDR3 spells CASSSGTVNSYEQYF. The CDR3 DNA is TGCGCCAGCAGCTCCGGGACAGTTAACTCCTACGAGCAGTACTTC.

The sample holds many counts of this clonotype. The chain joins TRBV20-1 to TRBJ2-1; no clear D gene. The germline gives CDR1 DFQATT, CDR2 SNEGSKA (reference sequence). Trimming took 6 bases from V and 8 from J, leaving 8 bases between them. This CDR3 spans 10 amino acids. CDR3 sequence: CSAARDEQFF. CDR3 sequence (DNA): TGCAGTGCAGCCCGGGATGAGCAGTTCTTC.

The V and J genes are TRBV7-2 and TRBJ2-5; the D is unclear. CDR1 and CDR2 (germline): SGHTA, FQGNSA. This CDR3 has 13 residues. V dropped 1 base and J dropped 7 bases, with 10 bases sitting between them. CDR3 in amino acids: CASSLGTARTQYF. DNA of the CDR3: TGTGCCAGCAGCTTAGGGACCGCCAGGACCCAGTACTTC.

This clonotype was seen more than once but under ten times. CDR3 residues: CASSSTISFTDTQYF. CDR3 bases: TGTGCCAGCAGCTCGACGATCTCCTTCACAGATACGCAGTATTTT. The chain combines TRBV7-9 with TRBJ2-3; D unclear. The V gene lost 4 bases and the J gene lost 2 bases, with 13 bases spanning the gap. The CDR3 runs to 15 residues. Germline V lookup: CDR1 SEHNR, CDR2 FQNEAQ (reference sequence).

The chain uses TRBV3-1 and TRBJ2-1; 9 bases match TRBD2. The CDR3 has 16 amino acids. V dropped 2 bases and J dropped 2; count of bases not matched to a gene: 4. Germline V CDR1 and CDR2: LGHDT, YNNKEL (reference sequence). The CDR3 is CASSQSSGRTYNEQFF. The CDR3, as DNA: TGTGCCAGCAGCCAATCGAGCGGGAGGACCTACAATGAGCAGTTCTTC.

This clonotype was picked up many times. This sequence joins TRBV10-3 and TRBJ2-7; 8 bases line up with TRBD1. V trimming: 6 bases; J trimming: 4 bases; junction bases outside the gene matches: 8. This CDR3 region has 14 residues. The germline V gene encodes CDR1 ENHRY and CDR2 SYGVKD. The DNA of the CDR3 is TGTGCCATCAGGGGCCAGGGGGCGAGTTACGAGCAGTACTTC. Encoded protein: CAIRGQGASYEQYF.

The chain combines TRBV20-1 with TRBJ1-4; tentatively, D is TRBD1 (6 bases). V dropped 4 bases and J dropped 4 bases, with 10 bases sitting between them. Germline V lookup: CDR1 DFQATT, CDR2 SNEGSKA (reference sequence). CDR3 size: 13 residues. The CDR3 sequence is CSAKDRVNEKLFF. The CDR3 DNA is TGCAGTGCTAAGGACAGAGTTAATGAAAAACTGTTTTTT.

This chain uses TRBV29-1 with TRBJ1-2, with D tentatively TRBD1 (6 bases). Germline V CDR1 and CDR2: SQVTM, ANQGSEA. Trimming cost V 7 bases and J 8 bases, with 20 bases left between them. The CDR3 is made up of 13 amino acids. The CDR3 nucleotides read TGCAGCGCCCGTCCGGGGGGCGCAGAGGGCTACACCTTC. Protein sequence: CSARPGGAEGYTF.

CDR3 coding DNA: TGCAGTGCATCAGGGTGGACTAGCGTGGACAATGAGCAGTTCTTC. This encodes CSASGWTSVDNEQFF. This chain uses TRBV20-1 with TRBJ2-1; the match to TRBD2 covers 9 bases. V shed 6 bases, J shed 5 bases, and the junction held 11 bases outside the gene matches. There are 15 residues in the CDR3. Germline CDR1 DFQATT, CDR2 SNEGSKA (reference sequence).

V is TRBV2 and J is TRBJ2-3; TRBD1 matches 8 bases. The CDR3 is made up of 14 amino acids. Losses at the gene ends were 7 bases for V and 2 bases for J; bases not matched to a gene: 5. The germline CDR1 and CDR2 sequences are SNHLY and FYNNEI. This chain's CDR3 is CASKRQGPTDTQYF. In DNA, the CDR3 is TGTGCCAGCAAACGACAGGGGCCCACAGATACGCAGTATTTT. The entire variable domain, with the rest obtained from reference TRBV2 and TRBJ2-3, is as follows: EPEVTQTPSHQVTQMGQEVILRCVPISNHLYFYWYRQILGQKVEFLVSFYNNEISEKSEIFDDQFSVERPDGSNFTLKIRSTKLEDSAMYFCASKRQGPTDTQYFGPGTRLTVL.

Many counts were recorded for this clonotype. CDR3 DNA: TGTGCCAGCAGCTTAGGCTTATGGAGTACTGGAAACACCATATATTTT. Translation gives CASSLGLWSTGNTIYF. This sequence joins TRBV7-3 and TRBJ1-3; no reliable D call. Germline CDR1 is SGHTA and CDR2 is FQGTGA. The CDR3 length is 16 residues. V lost 2 bases and J lost 2, with 13 bases in between.

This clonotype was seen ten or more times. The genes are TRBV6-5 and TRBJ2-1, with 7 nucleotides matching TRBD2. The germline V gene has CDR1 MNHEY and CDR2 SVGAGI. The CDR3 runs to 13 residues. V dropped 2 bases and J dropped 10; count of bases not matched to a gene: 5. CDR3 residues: CASSYGSGLEQFF. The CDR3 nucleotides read TGTGCCAGCAGTTACGGTTCGGGACTAGAGCAGTTCTTC.

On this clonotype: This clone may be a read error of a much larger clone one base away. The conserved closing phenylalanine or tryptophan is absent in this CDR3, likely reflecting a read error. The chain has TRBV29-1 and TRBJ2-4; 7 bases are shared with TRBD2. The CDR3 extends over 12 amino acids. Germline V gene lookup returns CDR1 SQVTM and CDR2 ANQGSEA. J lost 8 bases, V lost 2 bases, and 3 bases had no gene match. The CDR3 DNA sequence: TGCAGCGTTGAACAGGGAGGGGACATTCAGTACCTC. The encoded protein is CSVEQGGDIQYL.

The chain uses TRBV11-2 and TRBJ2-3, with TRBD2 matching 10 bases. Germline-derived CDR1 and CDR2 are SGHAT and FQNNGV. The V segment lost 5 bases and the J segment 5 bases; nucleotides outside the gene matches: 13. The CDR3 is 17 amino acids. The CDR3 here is CASSLWGAGGPGDTQYF. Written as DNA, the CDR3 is TGTGCCAGCAGCCTATGGGGAGCGGGAGGGCCAGGAGATACGCAGTATTTT.

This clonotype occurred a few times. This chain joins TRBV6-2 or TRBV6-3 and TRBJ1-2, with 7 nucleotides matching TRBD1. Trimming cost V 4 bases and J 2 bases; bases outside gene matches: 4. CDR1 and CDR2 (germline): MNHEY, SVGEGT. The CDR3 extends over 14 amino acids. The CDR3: CASSWNRGNYGYTF. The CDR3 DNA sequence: TGTGCCAGCAGTTGGAACAGGGGAAACTATGGCTACACCTTC.

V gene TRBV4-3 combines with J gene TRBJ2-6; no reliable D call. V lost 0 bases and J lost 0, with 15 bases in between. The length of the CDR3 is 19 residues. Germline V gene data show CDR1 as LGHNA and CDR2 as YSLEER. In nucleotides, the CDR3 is TGCGCCAGCAGCCAAGAGGTGCCGGGCTATAGCTCTGGGGCCAACGTCCTGACTTTC. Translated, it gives CASSQEVPGYSSGANVLTF.

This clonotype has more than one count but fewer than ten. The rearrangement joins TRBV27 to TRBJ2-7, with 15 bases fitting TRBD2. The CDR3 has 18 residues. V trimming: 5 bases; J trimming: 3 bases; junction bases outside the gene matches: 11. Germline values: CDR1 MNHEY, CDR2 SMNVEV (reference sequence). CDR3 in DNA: TGTGCCAGCAGTCCCCGGGGTGGGACTAGCGGGAGGATCTACGAGCAGTACTTC. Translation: CASSPRGGTSGRIYEQYF.

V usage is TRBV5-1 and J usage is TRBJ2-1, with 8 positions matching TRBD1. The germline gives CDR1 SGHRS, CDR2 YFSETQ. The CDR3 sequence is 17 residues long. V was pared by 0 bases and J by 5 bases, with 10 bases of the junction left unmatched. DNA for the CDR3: TGCGCCAGCAGCTTGGAGCCGTGGGGGACAGGAGACAATGAGCAGTTCTTC. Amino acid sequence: CASSLEPWGTGDNEQFF.

DNA for the CDR3: TGTGCCAGCAGCTTGGGGGAGGAGGGCAGGGGCGTTTTCGGGGAGCAGTACTTC. Translated: CASSLGEEGRGVFGEQYF. The V and J genes are TRBV5-6 and TRBJ2-7; D tentatively reads TRBD1 or TRBD2 (6 bases each). This CDR3 spans 18 amino acids. From germline, CDR1 is SGHDT and CDR2 YYEEEE. Trimming took off 0 bases at V and 7 bases at J, with 26 bases between the two ends.

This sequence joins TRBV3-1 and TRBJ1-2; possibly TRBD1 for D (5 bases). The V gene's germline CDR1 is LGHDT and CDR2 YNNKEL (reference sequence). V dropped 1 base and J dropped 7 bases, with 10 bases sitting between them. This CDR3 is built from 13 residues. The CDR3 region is CASSQVEGLGYTF. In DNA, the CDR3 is TGTGCCAGCAGCCAAGTTGAGGGGCTTGGCTACACCTTC.

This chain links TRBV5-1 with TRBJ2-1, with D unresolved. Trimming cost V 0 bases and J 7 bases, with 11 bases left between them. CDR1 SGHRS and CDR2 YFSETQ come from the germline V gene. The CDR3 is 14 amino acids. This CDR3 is CASSLALPKNEQFF. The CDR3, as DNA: TGCGCCAGCAGCTTGGCTCTCCCCAAAAATGAGCAGTTCTTC.

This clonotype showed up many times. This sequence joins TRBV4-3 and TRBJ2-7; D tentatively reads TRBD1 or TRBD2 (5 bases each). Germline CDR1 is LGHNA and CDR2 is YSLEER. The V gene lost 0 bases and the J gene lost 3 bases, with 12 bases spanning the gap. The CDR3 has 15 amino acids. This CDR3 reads CASSQDAREFYEQYF. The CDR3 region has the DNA TGCGCCAGCAGCCAAGATGCCAGGGAGTTCTACGAGCAGTACTTC.

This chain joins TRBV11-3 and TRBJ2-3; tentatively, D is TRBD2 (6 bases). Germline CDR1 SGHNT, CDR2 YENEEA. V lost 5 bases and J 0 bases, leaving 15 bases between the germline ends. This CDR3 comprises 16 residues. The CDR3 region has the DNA TGTGCCAGCAGCCAAGGGCTAGCGATAAGCACAGATACGCAGTATTTT. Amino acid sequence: CASSQGLAISTDTQYF.

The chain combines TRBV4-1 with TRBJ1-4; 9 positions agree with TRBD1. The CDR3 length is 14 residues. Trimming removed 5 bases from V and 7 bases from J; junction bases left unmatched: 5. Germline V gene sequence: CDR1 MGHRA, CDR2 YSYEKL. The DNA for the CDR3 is TGCGCCAGCAGCGCCGGGACAGGGCCTGAAAAACTGTTTTTT. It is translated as CASSAGTGPEKLFF.

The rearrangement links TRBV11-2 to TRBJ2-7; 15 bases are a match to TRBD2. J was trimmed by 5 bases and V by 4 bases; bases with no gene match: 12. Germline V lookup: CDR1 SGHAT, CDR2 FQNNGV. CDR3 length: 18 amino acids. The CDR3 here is CASSSPGLAGGAVNEQYF. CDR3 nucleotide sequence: TGTGCCAGCAGCTCACCGGGACTAGCGGGAGGTGCCGTTAACGAGCAGTACTTC.

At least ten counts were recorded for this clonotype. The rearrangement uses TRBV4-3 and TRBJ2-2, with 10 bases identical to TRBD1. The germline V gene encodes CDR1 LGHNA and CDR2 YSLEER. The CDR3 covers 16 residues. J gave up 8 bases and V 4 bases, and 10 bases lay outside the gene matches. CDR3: CASSRQTGGGKGELFF. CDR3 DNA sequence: TGCGCCAGCAGCCGCCAGACAGGGGGCGGTAAGGGGGAGCTGTTTTTT.

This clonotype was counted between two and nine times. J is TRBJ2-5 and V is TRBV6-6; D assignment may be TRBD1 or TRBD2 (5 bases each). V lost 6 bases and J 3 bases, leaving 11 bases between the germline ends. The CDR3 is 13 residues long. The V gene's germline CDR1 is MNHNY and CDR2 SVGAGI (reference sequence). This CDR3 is CASSPLGEETQYF. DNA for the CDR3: TGTGCCAGCAGCCCCTTGGGGGAAGAGACCCAGTACTTC.

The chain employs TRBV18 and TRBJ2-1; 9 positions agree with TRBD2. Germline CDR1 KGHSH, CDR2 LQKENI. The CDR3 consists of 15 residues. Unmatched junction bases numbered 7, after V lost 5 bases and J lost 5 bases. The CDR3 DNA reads TGTGCCAGCTCATCGATGACTAGCGGTAACAATGAGCAGTTCTTC. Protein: CASSSMTSGNNEQFF.

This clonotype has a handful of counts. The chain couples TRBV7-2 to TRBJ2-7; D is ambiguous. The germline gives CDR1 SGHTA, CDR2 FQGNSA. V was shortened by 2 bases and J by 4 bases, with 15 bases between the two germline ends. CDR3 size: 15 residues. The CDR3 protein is CASSLSASEAYEQYF. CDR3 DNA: TGTGCCAGCAGCTTATCCGCGTCCGAGGCTTACGAGCAGTACTTC.

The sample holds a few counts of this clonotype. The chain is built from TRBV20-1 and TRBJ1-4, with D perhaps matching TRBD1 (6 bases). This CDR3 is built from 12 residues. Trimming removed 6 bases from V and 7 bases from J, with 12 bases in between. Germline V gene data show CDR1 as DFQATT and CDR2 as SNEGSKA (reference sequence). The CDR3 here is CSARGVSEKLFF. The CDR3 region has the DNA TGCAGTGCCAGGGGAGTTAGTGAAAAACTGTTTTTT.